This entry concerns a single T cell receptor beta chain. The sample is drawn from a study of blood T cell repertoires in COVID-19. Authors' methods: Estimation of nucleated cell counts was performed using reference gene primer amplification. Produced via immunoSEQ multiplex PCR; TCRdb's table is partial and in-frame only. That table gives V, J and clone size, and the DNA gave D and trimming. The table has about 670,000 clones, around 89% seen once. Losses at the gene ends were 6 bases for V and 1 base for J; bases not matched to a gene: 9. CDR1 and CDR2 from the germline V gene are MNHEY and SMNVEV (reference sequence). This CDR3 has 16 amino acids.

This TCR derives from a woman in her late teens or twenties with acute or convalescent COVID-19. V and J are TRBV27 and TRBJ2-1; 7 positions match TRBD1. Source material: peripheral blood. The CDR3 DNA reads as TGTGCCAGCAGACACGACAGGGTTAGGTCCTACAATGAGCAGTTCTTC. It codes for CASRHDRVRSYNEQFF.